This T cell receptor beta chain was sequenced in a study of blood T cell repertoires in COVID-19. The overall study: The samples span acute and convalescent COVID-19 from the United States, Italy and Spain. T cells, B-cell-depleted T cells, or PBMCs supplied cDNA or gDNA.

Authors' methods: Estimation of nucleated cell counts relied on the amplification of reference gene primers. Here immunoSEQ multiplex PCR was the method, and the copy in TCRdb shows in-frame clones only, minus some. That table is the source of V, J and clone size, and D and trimming were worked out from the DNA. This sample has 170,000 or so clones; around 87% occur once, and the top ten carry 2.5% to 3%. Germline assignment: CDR1 LGHNT and CDR2 FRNRAP. There are 15 residues in the CDR3. V dropped 0 bases and J dropped 4 bases, with 9 bases sitting between them. This TCR came from a man between 35 and 55 years old with active or convalescent COVID-19. The gene calls are TRBV12-5 and TRBJ2-2; unclear D gene. Sequenced sample: peripheral blood. The DNA for the CDR3 is TGTGCTAGTGGTTTGGTACTTGTAGTCACCGGGGAGCTGTTTTTT. Amino acid sequence: CASGLVLVVTGELFF. Looking up the rest from reference TRBV12-5 and TRBJ2-2 gives the full variable domain: DARVTQTPRHKVTEMGQEVTMRCQPILGHNTVFWYRQTMMQGLELLAYFRNRAPLDDSGMPKDRFSAEMPDATLATLKIQPSEPRDSAVYFCASGLVLVVTGELFFGEGSRLTVL.